These 14 T cell receptor beta chains share one sample of origin, sequenced in a study of persistence of HIV-infected CD4 T cells. No antigen is known for these receptors. The immunoSEQ assay was version 4, run in survey mode. Repertoires were generated with immunoSEQ multiplex PCR, while TCRdb's copy carries only in-frame clones and drops some. Found here are 40,000 to 55,000 clones, 85% to 90% of them singletons; the top ten hold about 3.5%. This nonspecific control used anti-CD3/anti-CD28 bead stimulation of CD4+ T cells. Sorting of responding CD4+ T cells relied on upregulated CD40 ligand together with CD69. Sequences were derived from CD4+ T cells sorted from PBMCs after roughly 18-hour stimulation, sampled from a patient who received antiretroviral therapy. Receptors were obtained from an adult woman with HIV who was CMV-seropositive.

This chain connects TRBV5-5 to TRBJ2-7, with 7 bases identical to TRBD1. V trimming: 0 bases; J trimming: 0 bases; junction bases outside the gene matches: 6. Germline V CDR1 and CDR2: SGHKS, YYEKEE (reference sequence). This CDR3 contains 16 residues. The CDR3 loop is CASSLEGQLTSYEQYF. The CDR3 coding sequence is TGTGCCAGCAGCTTGGAGGGACAGCTTACCTCCTACGAGCAGTACTTC.

This sequence joins TRBV7-3 and TRBJ2-2; perhaps D is TRBD1 or TRBD2 (6 bases each). The CDR3 loop spans 15 amino acids. The germline CDR1 and CDR2 sequences are SGHTA and FQGTGA. Trimming took 5 bases from V and 6 from J, leaving 16 bases between them. The CDR3, as DNA: TGTGCCAGCAGCCAAGAAGGGGGGAAGGCCGGGGAGCTGTTTTTT. Translated: CASSQEGGKAGELFF.

The chain is built from TRBV25-1 and TRBJ2-3; 11 bases align to TRBD2. This CDR3 is 16 amino acids long. Germline loops: CDR1 MGHDK, CDR2 SYGVNS. V was pared by 4 bases and J by 2 bases, with 5 bases of the junction left unmatched. The CDR3 spells CASSVLTSGVTDTQYF. CDR3 in DNA: TGTGCCAGCAGTGTTCTGACTAGCGGGGTCACAGATACGCAGTATTTT. Supplemented by reference TRBV25-1 and TRBJ2-3, the full variable domain reads EADIYQTPRYLVIGTGKKITLECSQTMGHDKMYWYQQDPGMELHLIHYSYGVNSTEKGDLSSESTVSRIRTEHFPLTLESARPSHTSQYLCASSVLTSGVTDTQYFGPGTRLTVL.

This clone has just a few counts. The chain employs TRBV25-1 and TRBJ1-1, with D unclear. The CDR3 has 13 residues. Germline values: CDR1 MGHDK, CDR2 SYGVNS. Trimming left V 5 bases short and J 0 bases short, with 7 bases between. CDR3 sequence: CASSPAMNTEAFF. CDR3 DNA: TGTGCCAGCAGTCCCGCCATGAACACTGAAGCTTTCTTT.

DNA of the CDR3: TGTGCCAGCAGCCCCGGACGGATGTATAGCAATCAGCCCCAGCATTTT. It codes for CASSPGRMYSNQPQHF. The V call is TRBV27, the J call TRBJ1-5; the D is unclear. CDR1 is MNHEY and CDR2 is SMNVEV in the germline V gene (reference sequence). V lost 6 bases and J lost 0, with 15 bases in between. The CDR3 spans 16 residues.

The J gene is TRBJ1-1, the V gene TRBV19; D is uncertain. CDR1 and CDR2 from the germline V gene are LNHDA and SQIVND (reference sequence). V lost 4 bases, J lost 2 bases, and 5 bases lay in between. This CDR3 region has 12 residues. The CDR3 coding sequence is TGTGCCAGTAGTACGAGAAACACTGAAGCTTTCTTT. Residues: CASSTRNTEAFF. The full variable domain, completed using reference TRBV19 and TRBJ1-1, is DGGITQSPKYLFRKEGQNVTLSCEQNLNHDAMYWYRQDPGQGLRLIYYSQIVNDFQKGDIAEGYSVSREKKESFPLTVTSAQKNPTAFYLCASSTRNTEAFFGQGTRLTVV.

This clone was observed a handful of times. The V call is TRBV25-1, the J call TRBJ1-2; TRBD1 aligns across 7 bases. The CDR3 spans 13 residues. Trimming at V came to 5 bases and at J to 6 bases, leaving 6 bases not matched to a gene. CDR1 is MGHDK, CDR2 SYGVNS, per germline. As DNA, the CDR3 is TGTGCCAGCAGTATTACAGGGGTTGATGGCTACACCTTC. Amino acid sequence: CASSITGVDGYTF.

The CDR3 nucleotides read TGTGCCAGCTCACCGGCTGGGTTGACTAGCGGGAGCGGTGAGCAGTTCTTC. Amino acid sequence: CASSPAGLTSGSGEQFF. The rearrangement links TRBV18 to TRBJ2-1, with 12 bases that match TRBD2. The V gene end was trimmed by 3 bases and the J gene end by 9 bases; junction bases not matched to a gene: 12. The CDR3 is 17 residues long. Per the germline V gene, CDR1 is KGHSH and CDR2 is LQKENI.

The chain employs TRBV18 and TRBJ1-1, with 8 bases fitting TRBD1. With 2 bases clipped from V and 11 bases from J, the junction kept 10 bases outside the gene matches. This CDR3 is 14 amino acids long. Germline V gene data show CDR1 as KGHSH and CDR2 as LQKENI. The DNA of the CDR3 is TGTGCCAGCTCACCAGGTTCAGGGGGCGTTTCGGCTTTCTTT. As protein: CASSPGSGGVSAFF. Filled out from reference TRBV18 and TRBJ1-1, the complete variable domain reads NAGVMQNPRHLVRRRGQEARLRCSPMKGHSHVYWYRQLPEEGLKFMVYLQKENIIDESGMPKERFSAEFPKEGPSILRIQQVVRGDSAAYFCASSPGSGGVSAFFGQGTRLTVV.

The rearrangement joins TRBV2 to TRBJ2-5; D may be TRBD1 or TRBD2 (5 bases each). The CDR3 is 13 amino acids. Per the germline V gene, CDR1 is SNHLY and CDR2 is FYNNEI. Trimming cost V 4 bases and J 5 bases, with 11 bases left between them. CDR3 sequence: CASSGGRRETQYF. The CDR3 nucleotides are TGTGCCAGCAGTGGGGGACGACGTGAGACCCAGTACTTC.

This clone occurred a few times. V and J are TRBV6-5 and TRBJ1-5; TRBD1 is a possible D gene (6 bases). The V end lost 7 bases, the J end lost 5 bases, and 18 bases lay between the germline ends. In germline, CDR1 is MNHEY, CDR2 SVGAGI. The CDR3 contains 15 residues. This CDR3 reads CASIRGRANYQPQHF. The CDR3 coding sequence is TGTGCCAGCATCAGGGGCAGGGCTAATTATCAGCCCCAGCATTTT.

V usage is TRBV18 and J usage is TRBJ1-1; possible D gene TRBD1, 5 bases. The germline gives CDR1 KGHSH, CDR2 LQKENI. The CDR3 is 14 residues long. With 9 bases removed from V and 2 bases from J, the gap between germline ends came to 16 bases. CDR3 loop: CASTLNRRNTEAFF. CDR3 nucleotide sequence: TGTGCCAGTACTTTGAACAGGCGAAACACTGAAGCTTTCTTT.

The chain couples TRBV5-6 to TRBJ2-1; unclear D gene. Trimming left V 5 bases short and J 7 bases short, with 10 bases between. Germline CDR1 is SGHDT and CDR2 is YYEEEE. CDR3 length equals 12 residues. Written as DNA, the CDR3 is TGTGCCAGCAGTCGCCCGTGGAATGAGCAGTTCTTC. Its protein is CASSRPWNEQFF.

The V gene is TRBV7-3, the J gene TRBJ2-1; TRBD2 matches at 10 bases. Germline V CDR1 and CDR2: SGHTA, FQGTGA. CDR3 size: 15 residues. Trimming cost V 3 bases and J 7 bases; bases outside gene matches: 6. The CDR3, as DNA: TGTGCCAGCAGCTTCGGAGCGGGAGGGTGGAATGAGCAGTTCTTC. Protein: CASSFGAGGWNEQFF.